Listed below are T cell receptor beta chains from one sample, sequenced in a study of shared clonotypes between healthy human individuals. The table came from immunoSEQ multiplex PCR; TCRdb's copy has only in-frame clones and leaves some out. The data contain 400,000 to 500,000 clones, 79% of them singletons. Sequences were obtained from PBMCs. Receptors originate from a woman aged 40 to 50 in good health. Some clones in this sample may be carry-over from other donors' samples. Both conserved end residues are trimmed from each CDR3.

v_call,j_call,cdr3_aa
TRBV27,TRBJ2-1,ASSLFFTSGSNEQF
TRBV11-3,TRBJ2-3,ASSLVHTDTQY
TRBV5-5,TRBJ2-7,ASSYRGLDEQY
TRBV19,TRBJ1-5,ASSNPNSVPQH
TRBV10-2,TRBJ2-5,ASSRQGPETQY
TRBV4-3,TRBJ2-5,ASSRDREETQY
TRBV4-3,TRBJ1-2,ASSQEGWNYGYT
TRBV7-3,TRBJ2-7,ASSRGNPDEQY
TRBV18,TRBJ1-2,ASSPQGDNYGYT
TRBV2,TRBJ2-7,ASRGEGFGEQY
TRBV18,TRBJ1-1,ASSPSGGANTEAF
TRBV5-1,TRBJ1-1,ASRIEWNTEAF
TRBV15,TRBJ2-7,ATSKGLAGVSYEQY
TRBV2,TRBJ1-1,ASRVNTEAF
TRBV28,TRBJ2-3,ASSLFSLGESDTQY
TRBV30,TRBJ1-3,AWSVRGFSGNTIY
TRBV7-2,TRBJ1-1,ASSSNRGNTEAF
TRBV27,TRBJ2-1,ASSLSTWDRDDEQF
TRBV6-5,TRBJ1-5,ASSYPLRTVSH
TRBV30,-,AWSVQGDEQY
TRBV28,TRBJ1-3,ASSQGGHSGNTIY
TRBV19,TRBJ1-5,ASSIWRQPQH
TRBV6-5,TRBJ2-1,ASRQTGGDYNEQF
TRBV28,TRBJ2-3,ASSLRPRTDTQY
TRBV30,TRBJ2-7,AWSVKGGLAGEQY
TRBV30,TRBJ2-1,AWEPRIRSRTSGRPGQF
TRBV5-6,TRBJ2-1,ASRLAGGFYNEQF
TRBV28,TRBJ1-4,ASSDRTPTNEKLF
TRBV4-2,TRBJ1-1,ASSPGTANTEAF
TRBV7-3,TRBJ2-5,ASSLGVGWQGDQETQY
TRBV18,TRBJ2-2,ASSQTSETGELF
TRBV29-1,TRBJ1-1,SVRWRGNTEAF
TRBV18,TRBJ2-3,ASSPDRGIDTQY
TRBV7-3,TRBJ1-2,ASSLNWQGPNYGYT
TRBV19,TRBJ2-1,ASTPGQGTYNEQF
TRBV5-4,TRBJ1-2,ASSPGQDGAILYGYT
TRBV6-5,TRBJ2-3,ASSYRPSGTTDTQY
TRBV9,TRBJ1-1,ASSVGPGGNEGTEAF
TRBV7-3,TRBJ2-7,ASSSQWGVGYEQY
TRBV18,TRBJ1-4,ASSPPGQRNEKLF
TRBV19,TRBJ2-3,ASTLGPGRADTQY
TRBV11-2,-,ASSSQQGVYEQY